This T cell receptor (beta chain) was captured by sequencing in a study of long-term antiretroviral therapy in people with HIV. The study, taken as a whole, reports: After ART, diversity increased yet remained lower than transplant donor controls.

Run at survey level, the immunoSEQ assay was version v3.0. Each sample aimed for about 40,000-50,000 sequenced T-cell genomes. The protocol was immunoSEQ multiplex PCR, while the TCRdb copy is restricted to in-frame clones and leaves out a portion. The profile covers approximately 17,000 clones, with approximately 81% appearing a single time and around 20% taken by the ten largest. The CDR3 is 12 amino acids. V gave up 3 bases and J gave up 6 bases; unmatched junction bases: 4. Germline-derived CDR1 and CDR2 are GTSNPN and SVGIG (reference sequence). As for this clone: What it binds is unknown.

The rearrangement links TRBV30 to TRBJ1-1; 7 nucleotides line up with TRBD1. The TCR sequence derives from a woman in her late teens or twenties with HIV. This specimen was unsorted PBMCs, taken 0.6 years after starting antiretroviral therapy. For the CDR3, the DNA is TGTGCCTGGAGCAAAGACAGGGCTGAAGCTTTCTTT. Amino acid sequence: CAWSKDRAEAFF. Full variable domain (remainder filled in from reference TRBV30 and TRBJ1-1): SQTIHQWPATLVQPVGSPLSLECTVEGTSNPNLYWYRQAAGRGLQLLFYSVGIGQISSEVPQNLSASRPQDRQFILSSKKLLLSDSGFYLCAWSKDRAEAFFGQGTRLTVV.